The subject of this entry is one T cell receptor beta chain. The antigen is unknown. It was across several immunoSEQ plates that each subset's genomic DNA was evenly split. Template for every sorted-subset replicate PCR totaled around 200 ng DNA, some 30,000 T cell genomes. Here immunoSEQ multiplex PCR was the method, and the copy in TCRdb shows in-frame clones only, minus some. The repertoire includes about 2 million clones, 85% to 95% of them detected once, and roughly 0.13% sits in the top ten. CDR3 length: 15 residues. From germline, CDR1 is LNHDA and CDR2 SQIVND (reference sequence). J lost 3 bases, V lost 4 bases, and 4 bases had no gene match. This record comes from a study of shared clonotypes between healthy human individuals. Study-wide context: CD4 naive and memory got three plates each, CD8 naive two, CD8 memory one. Study observations and caveats: Among non-shared clonotypes, generation probabilities were lower than among those shared by all four donors.

The specimen sequenced was naive CD4+ T cells sorted from blood. This sample's subset: CD45RA+ positively selected. The genes are TRBV19 and TRBJ2-4, with 9 bases aligning to TRBD1. The sequence was collected from a man aged 18-30 years in good health. In DNA, the CDR3 is TGTGCCAGTAGTAGCTGGACAGGGGACAAAAACATTCAGTACTTC. Encoded protein: CASSSWTGDKNIQYF.